This T cell receptor (beta chain) was recorded in a study of OX40 agonist ivuxolimab in advanced cancers. TCRdb's table, derived via immunoSEQ multiplex PCR, lists solely in-frame clones and lacks some. The sample shows tens of thousands of clones, less than 95% of them seen only once. Germline V gene lookup returns CDR1 SNHLY and CDR2 FYNNEI. Trimming removed 4 bases from V and 5 bases from J, with 9 bases in between. This CDR3 is 13 amino acids long. The TCR comes from an adult with an advanced solid tumor such as melanoma, head and neck, liver or kidney cancer. Source: CD4+ or CD8+ T cells sorted from blood, taken in a trial of the OX40 agonist ivuxolimab. The chain carries TRBV2 and TRBJ2-1; D not certain. DNA for the CDR3: TGTGCCAGCAGTGTACATCTTGACAATGAGCAGTTCTTC. Translation: CASSVHLDNEQFF.